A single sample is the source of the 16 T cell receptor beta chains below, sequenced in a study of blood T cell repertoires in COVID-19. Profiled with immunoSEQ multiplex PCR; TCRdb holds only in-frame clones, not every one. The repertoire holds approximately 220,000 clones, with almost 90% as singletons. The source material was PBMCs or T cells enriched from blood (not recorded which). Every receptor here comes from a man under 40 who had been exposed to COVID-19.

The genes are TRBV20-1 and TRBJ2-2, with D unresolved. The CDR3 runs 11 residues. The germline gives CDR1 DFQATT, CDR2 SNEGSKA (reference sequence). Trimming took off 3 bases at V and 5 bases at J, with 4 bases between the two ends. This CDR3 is CSASATGELFF. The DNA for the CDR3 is TGCAGTGCTAGTGCGACCGGGGAGCTGTTTTTT.

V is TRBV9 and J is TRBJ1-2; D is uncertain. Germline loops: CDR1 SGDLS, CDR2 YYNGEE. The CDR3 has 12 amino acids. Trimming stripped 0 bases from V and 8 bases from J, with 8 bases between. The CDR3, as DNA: TGTGCCAGCAGCGTAGTCGGGAACGGCTACACCTTC. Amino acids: CASSVVGNGYTF.

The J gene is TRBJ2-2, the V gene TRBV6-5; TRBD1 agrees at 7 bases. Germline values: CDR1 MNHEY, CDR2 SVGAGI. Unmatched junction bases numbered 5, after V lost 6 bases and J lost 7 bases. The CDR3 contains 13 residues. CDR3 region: CASRDRLFGELFF. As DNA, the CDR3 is TGTGCCAGCAGGGACAGGTTGTTCGGGGAGCTGTTTTTT.

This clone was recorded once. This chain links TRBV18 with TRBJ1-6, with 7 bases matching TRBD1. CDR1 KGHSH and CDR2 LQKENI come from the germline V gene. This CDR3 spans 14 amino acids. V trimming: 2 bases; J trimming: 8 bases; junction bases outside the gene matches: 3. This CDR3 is CASSPSGGYSPLHF. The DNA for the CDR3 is TGTGCCAGCTCACCATCAGGGGGGTATTCACCCCTCCACTTT.

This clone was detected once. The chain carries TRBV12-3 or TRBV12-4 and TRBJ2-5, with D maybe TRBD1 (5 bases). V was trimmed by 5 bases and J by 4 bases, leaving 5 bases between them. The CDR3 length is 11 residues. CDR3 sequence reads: CASSQGETQYF. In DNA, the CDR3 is TGTGCCAGCAGTCAGGGAGAGACCCAGTACTTC.

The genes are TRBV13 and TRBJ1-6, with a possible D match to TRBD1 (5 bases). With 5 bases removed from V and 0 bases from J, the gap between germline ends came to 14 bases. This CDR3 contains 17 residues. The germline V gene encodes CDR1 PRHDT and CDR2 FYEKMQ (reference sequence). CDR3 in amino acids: CASSVWGRSSYNSPLHF. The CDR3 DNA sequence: TGTGCCAGCAGCGTCTGGGGGAGGAGCTCCTATAATTCACCCCTCCACTTT.

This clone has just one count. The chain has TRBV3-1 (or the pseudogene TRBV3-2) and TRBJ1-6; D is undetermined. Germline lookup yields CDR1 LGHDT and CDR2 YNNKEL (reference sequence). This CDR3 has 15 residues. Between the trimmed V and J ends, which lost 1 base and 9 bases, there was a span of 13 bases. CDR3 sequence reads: CASSQGRARTSPLHF. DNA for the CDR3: TGTGCCAGCAGCCAAGGGAGGGCCAGGACTTCACCCCTCCACTTT.

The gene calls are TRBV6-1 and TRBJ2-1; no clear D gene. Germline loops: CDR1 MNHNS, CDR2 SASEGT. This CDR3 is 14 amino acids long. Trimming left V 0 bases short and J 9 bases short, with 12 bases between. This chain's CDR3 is CASSEAGRRREQFF. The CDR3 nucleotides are TGTGCCAGCAGTGAAGCGGGCAGAAGGCGTGAGCAGTTCTTC.

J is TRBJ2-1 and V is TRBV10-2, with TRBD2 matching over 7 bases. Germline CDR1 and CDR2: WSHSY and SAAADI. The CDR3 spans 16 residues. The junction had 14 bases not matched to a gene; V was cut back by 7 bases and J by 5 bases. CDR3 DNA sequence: TGCGCCAGCATTGGGGGGGAGGGACCCGAAGACAATGAGCAGTTCTTC. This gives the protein CASIGGEGPEDNEQFF.

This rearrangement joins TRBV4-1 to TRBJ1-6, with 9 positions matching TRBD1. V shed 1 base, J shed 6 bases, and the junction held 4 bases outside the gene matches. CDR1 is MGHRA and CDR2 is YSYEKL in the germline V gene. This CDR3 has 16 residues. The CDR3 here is CASSQGRDRVNSPLHF. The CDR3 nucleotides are TGCGCCAGCAGCCAAGGACGGGACAGGGTTAATTCACCCCTCCACTTT.

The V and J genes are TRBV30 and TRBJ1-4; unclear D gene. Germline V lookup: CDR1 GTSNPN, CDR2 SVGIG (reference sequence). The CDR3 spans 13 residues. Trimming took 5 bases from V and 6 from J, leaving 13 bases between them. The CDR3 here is CAWASGNDEKLFF. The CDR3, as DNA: TGTGCCTGGGCCTCCGGGAATGATGAAAAACTGTTTTTT.

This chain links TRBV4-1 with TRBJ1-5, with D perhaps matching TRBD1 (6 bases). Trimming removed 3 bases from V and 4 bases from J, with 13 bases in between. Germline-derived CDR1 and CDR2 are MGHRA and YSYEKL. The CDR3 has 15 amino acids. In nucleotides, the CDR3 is TGCGCCAGCAGCCATGAAGGGGGAGTAAATCAGCCCCAGCATTTT. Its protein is CASSHEGGVNQPQHF.

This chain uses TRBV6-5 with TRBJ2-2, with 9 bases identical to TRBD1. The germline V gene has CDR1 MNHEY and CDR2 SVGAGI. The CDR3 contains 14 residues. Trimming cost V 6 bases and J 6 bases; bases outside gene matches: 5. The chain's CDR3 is CASRGTGRAGELFF. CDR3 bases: TGTGCCAGCAGAGGGACAGGGAGGGCCGGGGAGCTGTTTTTT.

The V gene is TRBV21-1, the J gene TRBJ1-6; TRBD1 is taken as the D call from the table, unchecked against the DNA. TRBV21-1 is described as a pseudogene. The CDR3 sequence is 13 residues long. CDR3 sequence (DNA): TGTGCCACCTCCCGGGACAGTAATTCACCCCTCCACTTT. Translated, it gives CATSRDSNSPLHF.

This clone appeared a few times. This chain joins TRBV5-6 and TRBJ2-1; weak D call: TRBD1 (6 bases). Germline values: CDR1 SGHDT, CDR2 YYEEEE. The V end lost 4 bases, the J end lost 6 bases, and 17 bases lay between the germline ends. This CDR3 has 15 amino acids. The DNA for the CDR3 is TGTGCCAGCAGCAACTTCAGGGGTGCGTTCAATGAGCAGTTCTTC. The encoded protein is CASSNFRGAFNEQFF.

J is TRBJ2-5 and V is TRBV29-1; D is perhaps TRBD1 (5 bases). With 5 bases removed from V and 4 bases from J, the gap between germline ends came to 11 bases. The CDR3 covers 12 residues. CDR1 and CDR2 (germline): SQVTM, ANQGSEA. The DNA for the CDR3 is TGCAGCGTTAGGGGTAGCCGAGAGACCCAGTACTTC. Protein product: CSVRGSRETQYF.